This TCR beta chain appears in the sequencing data of a study of blood T cell repertoires in COVID-19. Residents of about two dozen US areas, aged about 18 to 95 years, made up the participants. Looked up from germline, CDR1 is LGHDT and CDR2 is YNNKEL (reference sequence). The length of the CDR3 is 15 residues. J was trimmed by 4 bases and V by 5 bases; bases with no gene match: 2. Authors' processing steps: Reference gene primer amplification in the assay estimated nucleated cell counts. Sequencing was performed with immunoSEQ multiplex PCR; in TCRdb, only in-frame clones are kept and a portion is missing. V, J and clone size reflect that table, while D and trimming were determined from the DNA. Among around 330,000 clones, around nine tenths were seen once, and the ten largest hold about 9.9%.

Sequenced sample: PBMCs or T cells enriched from blood (not recorded which). The receptor comes from a woman aged 35 to 49 who had recovered from COVID-19. This sequence joins TRBV3-1 (or the pseudogene TRBV3-2) and TRBJ2-3, with 14 positions matching TRBD2. The CDR3 DNA is TGTGCCAGCAGCTTGACTAGCGGGAGGGCAGATACGCAGTATTTT. It translates to CASSLTSGRADTQYF.